This section outlines one T cell receptor beta chain sequence together with its context. This receptor's antigen is unknown. Within one base of it there is no much larger clone, and no base qualities were kept. The sample belongs to a study of blood T cell repertoires in COVID-19 (dated by TCRdb to 2019 to 2021). Looking at the study overall: The collaborator samples originated in the United States, Italy and Spain and spanned the acute and convalescent phases of COVID-19. The material from the prospective study consisted of cDNA or gDNA derived from T cells, B-cell-depleted T cells, or PBMCs. The dataset comprised deeply sampled blood TCRbeta repertoires from subjects exposed to, actively infected with, or recovered from COVID-19. The repertoires were released in a freely available public database meant as a resource for research on the immune response to SARS-CoV-2. Samples were obtained from the ongoing ImmuneRACE study (first 160 participants) and from over 1,000 subjects provided by 6 global collaborators. Sample metadata almost always included a de-identified subject ID, COVID-19 status, age in years and sex. HLA class I and class II types, where available, came from metadata supplied by the sample provider rather than from assay-based typing.

The paper as a whole reports these results and caveats: Clinical and demographic metadata were provided uncurated, with the amount varying by source and participant.

TCRbeta CDR3 regions were amplified from genomic DNA using the immunoSEQ Assay, a bias-controlled multiplex PCR. In the source study's methods: Within the assay, amplification of reference gene primers was used to estimate how many nucleated cells each sample contained. Sequence reads were collapsed and filtered to measure the absolute abundance of every unique TCRbeta CDR3 rearrangement. For each sample, productive Simpson clonality was calculated by taking the square root of Simpson's diversity index across productive rearrangements. TCRdb provides this immuneACCESS table in a form limited to in-frame rearrangements. Some clones are lacking; in checked studies, under half of them reflect an unresolved V gene, and why the rest are absent is not known. V and J calls and clone size come straight from that table; D and trimming were deduced from the DNA. The sample data list 150,000 to 200,000 clones, and approximately 86% of these were observed just once. The top ten clonotypes cover roughly 3.3% of the sample.

Whole blood was collected in K2EDTA tubes by collaborating institutions according to the institutions' own protocols. For TCRbeta analysis, collaborators shipped samples in one of three forms: frozen whole blood, isolated PBMCs, or DNA extracted from either of those sample types. V is pruned by 4 bases and J by 2 bases, leaving 7 bases of the junction without a gene match. From the cysteine up to the phenylalanine, the CDR3 has a length of 15 residues. Of all the DNA, just the CDR3 is kept, 45 bases in frame from base 1. Based on the germline V gene, the CDR1 and CDR2 sequences are MDHEN and SYDVKM.

In this chain, TRBV28 is recombined with TRBJ2-7; the central 8 bases match TRBD1. Sequences were obtained from peripheral blood. This receptor was identified in a man aged 65 to 79 with acute or convalescent COVID-19. The CDR3 amino acid sequence is: CASSSPGTGTYEQYF. The DNA reads TGTGCCAGCAGTTCCCCTGGGACAGGAACCTACGAGCAGTACTTC.